The 27 T cell receptor beta chains reported below all come from one sample, sequenced in a study of PD-1 blockade in classical Hodgkin lymphoma. TCRdb's table, derived via immunoSEQ multiplex PCR, lists solely in-frame clones and lacks some. This sample has approximately 30,000 clones, with around 80% found just once. Each patient's relapse followed autologous stem cell transplantation, and brentuximab vedotin exposure varied. Researchers used magnetic negative selection to pull out pure CD4+ T cells from thawed PBMCs. Sequencing was performed on CD4+ T cells from blood, taken at baseline. The receptors originated from a human donor with classical Hodgkin lymphoma.

This clone was seen only a few times. The chain employs TRBV10-1 and TRBJ1-6, with TRBD1 as a possible D gene (6 bases). Trimming shortened V by 4 bases and J by 5 bases, and 9 bases separated the two germline ends. CDR1 is WNHNN, CDR2 SYGVQD, per germline (reference sequence). The CDR3 totals 14 residues. For the CDR3, the DNA is TGCGCCAGCAGTGTTGGACAGAATAATTCACCCCTCCACTTT. Encoded protein: CASSVGQNNSPLHF.

The gene calls are TRBV9 and TRBJ1-1; D gene ambiguous. The germline CDR1 and CDR2 sequences are SGDLS and YYNGEE. This CDR3 contains 14 residues. V gave up 4 bases and J gave up 2 bases, with 12 bases separating them. As DNA, the CDR3 is TGTGCCAGCAGCACCCGGACGGGCAACACTGAAGCTTTCTTT. Its protein is CASSTRTGNTEAFF.

This chain joins TRBV20-1 and TRBJ2-1; D gene uncertain. Trimming removed 3 bases at V and 8 bases at J, with 8 bases between. Germline V gives CDR1 DFQATT, CDR2 SNEGSKA (reference sequence). This CDR3 spans 11 amino acids. CDR3 nucleotides: TGCAGTGCTAGCTTCCGGGATGAGCAGTTCTTC. Its protein is CSASFRDEQFF.

J is TRBJ2-1 and V is TRBV7-2, with 8 nucleotides matching TRBD1. Germline loops: CDR1 SGHTA, CDR2 FQGNSA. This CDR3 has 14 residues. After removal of 5 bases from V and 7 bases from J, the junction contained 7 bases not matched to a gene. For the CDR3, the DNA is TGTGCCAGCAGCACAGGGGGGATTAGTAATGAGCAGTTCTTC. This encodes CASSTGGISNEQFF.

V usage is TRBV19 and J usage is TRBJ1-3; 7 positions agree with TRBD1. V lost 6 bases, J lost 2 bases, and 7 bases stayed unmatched. Per germline, CDR1 LNHDA and CDR2 SQIVND (reference sequence). This CDR3 spans 15 amino acids. CDR3 loop: CASRADRAPGNTIYF. As DNA, the CDR3 is TGTGCCAGTAGGGCTGACAGGGCCCCTGGAAACACCATATATTTT.

The V call is TRBV25-1, the J call TRBJ2-5, with 8 bases fitting TRBD1. The end of the DNA aligns better with TRBJ2-7, so the J call may be wrong. This CDR3 has 15 residues. CDR1 and CDR2 (germline): MGHDK, SYGVNS. In nucleotides, the CDR3 is TGTGCCAGCAGTGATCGGACAGGGCGACAGGACGAGCAGTACTTC. It encodes CASSDRTGRQDEQYF.

This chain connects TRBV6-1 to TRBJ1-1, with TRBD1 identical over 7 bases. Germline values: CDR1 MNHNS, CDR2 SASEGT. The CDR3 is made up of 14 amino acids. V lost 6 bases, J lost 1 base, and 5 bases stayed unmatched. DNA for the CDR3: TGTGCCAGCAGGCCGGGACAGAGGAACACTGAAGCTTTCTTT. Translated: CASRPGQRNTEAFF.

The genes are TRBV18 and TRBJ2-3; D is uncertain. The germline gives CDR1 KGHSH, CDR2 LQKENI. V gave up 2 bases and J gave up 5 bases, with 14 bases separating them. The CDR3 consists of 15 residues. The CDR3 sequence is CASSPLGQKVDTQYF. The CDR3 bases are TGTGCCAGCTCACCATTGGGTCAAAAGGTAGATACGCAGTATTTT.

This clone was detected once. The CDR3 sequence is CASTGGQGANYGYTF. DNA of the CDR3: TGTGCCAGCACCGGGGGACAGGGGGCTAACTATGGCTACACCTTC. This chain joins TRBV25-1 and TRBJ1-2; 11 bases align to TRBD1. CDR3 length: 15 amino acids. V dropped 7 bases and J dropped 0; count of bases not matched to a gene: 4. Germline values: CDR1 MGHDK, CDR2 SYGVNS.

The chain is built from TRBV5-7 and TRBJ2-7; the match to TRBD1 covers 11 bases. TRBV5-7 is treated as an ORF (open reading frame) with a function not yet certain. This CDR3 spans 17 amino acids. V lost 3 bases to trimming and J lost 0 bases; unmatched junction nucleotides: 8. CDR3 region: CASSSGTGGIGSYEQYF. The CDR3 coding sequence is TGTGCCAGCAGCTCTGGGACAGGGGGTATAGGCTCCTACGAGCAGTACTTC.

This rearrangement joins TRBV5-8 to TRBJ2-6; possibly TRBD1 for D (5 bases). Per germline, CDR1 SGHTS and CDR2 YDEGEE. The CDR3 sequence is 17 residues long. V dropped 7 bases and J dropped 3 bases, with 20 bases sitting between them. CDR3 sequence: CASPPRASVGGANVLTF. CDR3 coding DNA: TGTGCCAGCCCACCCAGGGCTTCGGTTGGTGGGGCCAACGTCCTGACTTTC. Full variable domain (missing parts from reference TRBV5-8 and TRBJ2-6): EAGVTQSPTHLIKTRGQQATLRCSPISGHTSVYWYQQALGLGLQFLLWYDEGEERNRGNFPPRFSGRQFPNYSSELNVNALELEDSALYLCASPPRASVGGANVLTFGAGSRLTVL.

The V and J genes are TRBV30 and TRBJ1-1; D is ambiguous. Germline V CDR1 and CDR2: GTSNPN, SVGIG (reference sequence). The ends were cut back, 3 bases at V and 1 base at J, with 12 bases in the middle. There are 14 residues in the CDR3. The CDR3 DNA follows: TGTGCCTGGAGCCTTACCCCGGGGAACACTGAAGCTTTCTTT. Translated, it gives CAWSLTPGNTEAFF.

The rearrangement links TRBV11-1 to TRBJ2-3; D is tentatively TRBD1 or TRBD2 (5 bases each). The CDR3 is 14 residues long. The germline gives CDR1 SGHAT, CDR2 FQDESV (reference sequence). Trimming cost V 3 bases and J 5 bases, with 12 bases left between them. CDR3 region: CASSFSGDGDTQYF. In DNA form, the CDR3 reads TGTGCCAGCAGCTTCTCCGGGGACGGAGATACGCAGTATTTT.

The chain is built from TRBV4-3 and TRBJ1-4; D is perhaps TRBD1 (5 bases). Germline CDR1 reads LGHNA; CDR2 reads YSLEER. V was trimmed by 3 bases and J by 0 bases, leaving 11 bases between them. This CDR3 comprises 16 residues. CDR3 sequence: CASSQLGGATNEKLFF. The CDR3 bases are TGCGCCAGCAGCCAGCTCGGGGGGGCAACTAATGAAAAACTGTTTTTT.

This clone was counted only a few times. The V gene is TRBV7-6, the J gene TRBJ1-3; 7 bases map to TRBD1. Germline values: CDR1 SGHVS, CDR2 FNYEAQ. The J segment lost 2 bases and the V segment lost 0 bases, leaving 1 base of the junction unmatched. The CDR3 is 15 residues long. The CDR3 sequence: CASSLAGGAGNTIYF. CDR3 bases: TGTGCCAGCAGCTTAGCAGGGGGCGCTGGAAACACCATATATTTT.

This clone was counted between two and nine times. This chain uses TRBV27 with TRBJ1-3, with no clear D. Trimming took off 4 bases at V and 4 bases at J, with 14 bases between the two ends. From germline, CDR1 is MNHEY and CDR2 SMNVEV (reference sequence). The CDR3 runs to 15 residues. The DNA of the CDR3 is TGTGCCAGCAGTTCCCGACTTAACCTGGGAAACACCATATATTTT. It codes for CASSSRLNLGNTIYF.

In its sample, this clone was seen a few times. The V gene is TRBV19, the J gene TRBJ2-7, with 8 bases that match TRBD1. J was trimmed by 2 bases and V by 11 bases; bases with no gene match: 11. The germline CDR1 and CDR2 sequences are LNHDA and SQIVND (reference sequence). CDR3 size: 14 residues. This chain's CDR3 is CASTPRQGPYEQYF. The CDR3 nucleotides are TGTGCCTCTACTCCTCGACAGGGGCCCTACGAGCAGTACTTC.

This clone was observed once. The V call is TRBV14, the J call TRBJ1-3; D gene uncertain. This CDR3 is 16 amino acids long. V dropped 1 base and J dropped 2 bases, with 12 bases sitting between them. CDR1 SGHDN and CDR2 FVKESK come from the germline V gene. CDR3 sequence (DNA): TGTGCCAGCAGCCAAGGGAGGCCTGAGGCTGGAAACACCATATATTTT. Protein: CASSQGRPEAGNTIYF.

As DNA, the CDR3 is TGTGCCAGCCGACGGGACGGAGGGAACTCTAATGAAAAACTGTTTTTT. Protein: CASRRDGGNSNEKLFF. V usage is TRBV19 and J usage is TRBJ1-4, with D maybe TRBD1 (5 bases). This CDR3 region has 16 residues. V shed 9 bases and J shed 3 bases, with 20 bases lying between them. Germline-derived CDR1 and CDR2 are LNHDA and SQIVND (reference sequence). Full variable domain (remainder filled in from reference TRBV19 and TRBJ1-4): DGGITQSPKYLFRKEGQNVTLSCEQNLNHDAMYWYRQDPGQGLRLIYYSQIVNDFQKGDIAEGYSVSREKKESFPLTVTSAQKNPTAFYLCASRRDGGNSNEKLFFGSGTQLSVL.

J is TRBJ1-6 and V is TRBV11-2, with D unclear. The CDR3 covers 14 residues. The germline V gene has CDR1 SGHAT and CDR2 FQNNGV. V was trimmed by 7 bases and J by 6 bases, leaving 13 bases between them. Here the CDR3 reads CASTPRVLNSPLHF. CDR3 in DNA: TGTGCCAGCACCCCTCGGGTCCTTAATTCACCCCTCCACTTT.

This clone appeared once. The chain recombines TRBV6-1 with TRBJ2-5, with 7 bases fitting TRBD1. This CDR3 is 13 amino acids long. Germline CDR1 and CDR2: MNHNS and SASEGT. The CDR3 protein is CSHNRDSQETQYF. DNA of the CDR3: TGTTCGCATAACCGGGACAGCCAAGAGACCCAGTACTTC.

The chain is built from TRBV25-1 and TRBJ1-4, with a weak D call TRBD1 (5 bases). The CDR3 runs to 13 residues. Trimming cost V 1 base and J 6 bases, with 6 bases left between them. The germline CDR1 and CDR2 sequences are MGHDK and SYGVNS. The CDR3 region is CASSEWGDEKLFF. For the CDR3, the DNA is TGTGCCAGCAGTGAATGGGGGGATGAAAAACTGTTTTTT.

This clone appeared once. This sequence joins TRBV6-1 and TRBJ2-7; a weak D match, TRBD1 (5 bases). The CDR3 is 14 amino acids. V lost 4 bases to trimming and J lost 1 base, with 11 bases between them. CDR1 MNHNS and CDR2 SASEGT come from the germline V gene. CDR3 loop: CASSGLTVSYEQYF. CDR3 nucleotides: TGTGCCAGCAGTGGCCTGACAGTTTCCTACGAGCAGTACTTC.

The chain carries TRBV29-1 and TRBJ2-1, with 7 bases identical to TRBD1. Per germline, CDR1 SQVTM and CDR2 ANQGSEA. This CDR3 has 16 residues. The J segment lost 2 bases and the V segment lost 3 bases, leaving 10 bases of the junction unmatched. CDR3 loop: CSVDLRDRSPYNEQFF. CDR3 nucleotide sequence: TGCAGCGTTGATCTCCGGGACAGAAGTCCCTACAATGAGCAGTTCTTC.

The rearrangement uses TRBV4-3 and TRBJ1-1; D unresolved. The length of the CDR3 is 14 residues. Trimming removed 1 base at V and 5 bases at J, with 11 bases between. Germline V lookup: CDR1 LGHNA, CDR2 YSLEER. CDR3 in DNA: TGCGCCAGCAGCCAAGTAGTGGGGAGTACTGAAGCTTTCTTT. Translation: CASSQVVGSTEAFF.

The CDR3 protein is CASSQTSGQGHGYTF. CDR3 DNA sequence: TGTGCCAGCAGTCAGACATCCGGACAGGGACATGGCTACACCTTC. The V and J genes are TRBV6-6 and TRBJ1-2, with 8 bases fitting TRBD1. V dropped 5 bases and J dropped 6; count of bases not matched to a gene: 11. This CDR3 has 15 amino acids. Germline lookup yields CDR1 MNHNY and CDR2 SVGAGI (reference sequence).

The chain uses TRBV30 and TRBJ1-4; 7 bases line up with TRBD1. V lost 2 bases, J lost 8 bases, and 8 bases stayed unmatched. Per germline, CDR1 GTSNPN and CDR2 SVGIG (reference sequence). The CDR3 length is 14 residues. The CDR3 nucleotides are TGTGCCTGGAGTAACGGACAGGAGAGGGAAAAACTGTTTTTT. This encodes CAWSNGQEREKLFF.